Listed below are T cell receptor beta chains from one sample, sequenced in a study of CD8+ T cells in alopecia areata. Measured with immunoSEQ multiplex PCR; TCRdb has only the in-frame clones, and not every one. The profile shows about 110,000 clones, roughly 59% of them singletons. Material for sequencing was CD8+ T cells sorted from blood. These receptors originate from a human donor in good health. The CDR3 runs from the conserved cysteine through the conserved F or W. D genes are given only for firm matches. Clone size is given for some rows only: seen once, a few or many times, or a class if the clone is expanded.

>TRBD2|TRBJ2-1|TRBV6-4|few
TGTGCCAGCAGTGACGAGTCTAGCGGGGTGAATGAGCAGTTCTTC
CASSDESSGVNEQFF
>TRBD2|TRBJ2-5|TRBV7-2|-
TGTGCCAGCAGCTTGTGGGGACTAGTCGAAGAGACCCAGTACTTC
CASSLWGLVEETQYF
>-|TRBJ2-7|TRBV23-1|few
TGCGCCAGCATATTTTACGAGCAGTACTTC
CASIFYEQYF
>TRBD1|TRBJ2-7|TRBV7-9|few
TGTGCCAGCAGCCCCGGGACAGGGGGCTACGAGCAGTACTTC
CASSPGTGGYEQYF
>-|TRBJ1-4|TRBV29-1|-
TGCAGCGTTGAAGGTGCGGGTCCTGCAACTAATGAAAAACTGTTTTTT
CSVEGAGPATNEKLFF
>-|TRBJ1-5|TRBV2|-
TGTGCCAGCAGTGGTGGGGACAGCAATCAGCCCCAGCATTTT
CASSGGDSNQPQHF
>-|TRBJ2-1|TRBV6-5|-
TGTGCCAGCGGGACCCGACAGAGGGTAGAGTTCTTC
CASGTRQRVEFF
>-|TRBJ1-1|TRBV29-1|-
TGCAGCGGCGTTGGGGGGGAAGGGGGCACTGAAGCTTTCTTT
CSGVGGEGGTEAFF
>-|TRBJ2-3|TRBV5-1|-
TGCGCCAGCAGCATAGGACAGGGAGGGTCGAATACGCAGTATTTT
CASSIGQGGSNTQYF
>TRBD1|TRBJ1-4|TRBV7-6|many
TGTGCCAGCAGCTTAGAGACAGGGAGTAATGAAAAACTGTTTTTT
CASSLETGSNEKLFF
>TRBD1|TRBJ2-1|TRBV30|-
TGTGCCTGGAGTGTAAGTAGCTGGGACAGTGAGTTCTTC
CAWSVSSWDSEFF
>TRBD1|TRBJ1-2|TRBV29-1|few
TGCAGCGTCTGGTTTGGACAGGGAGGGGGCTACACCTTC
CSVWFGQGGGYTF
>TRBD2|TRBJ2-3|TRBV25-1|-
TGTGCCAGCAGTGAATTCCTAGCGGGGGACGGCACAGATACGCAGTATTTT
CASSEFLAGDGTDTQYF
>-|TRBJ1-5|TRBV7-9|-
TGTGCCAGCAGCCCAGGTAATAGCAATCAGCCCCAGCATTTT
CASSPGNSNQPQHF
>TRBD1|TRBJ2-3|TRBV19|-
TGTGCCAGTAGTAACCCCCCAGGGGGTACGCAGTATTTT
CASSNPPGGTQYF
>TRBD1|TRBJ2-1|TRBV7-9|once
TGTGCCAGCAGCAATTACAGGGGGTTCAATGAGCAGTTCTTC
CASSNYRGFNEQFF
>TRBD2|TRBJ2-7|TRBV5-6|-
TGTGCCAGCAGCTCGCTAGCGGAGAACTCCTACGAGCAGTACTTC
CASSSLAENSYEQYF
>-|TRBJ1-1|TRBV5-1|-
TGCGCCACCTCCCTAGAGGGAATGGCGAACACTGAAGCTTTCTTT
CATSLEGMANTEAFF
>-|TRBJ1-2|TRBV5-1|-
TGCGCCAGCAGCTTGGTGGCCCGACAGAGCTATGGCTACACCTTC
CASSLVARQSYGYTF
>-|TRBJ2-7|TRBV28|few
TGTGCCAGCAGCCAAACAGGGTACGAGCAGTACTTC
CASSQTGYEQYF
>-|TRBJ2-3|TRBV29-1|-
TGCAGCGTTGTTAGTCCGGCAGGGGCTCCAAATACGCAGTATTTT
CSVVSPAGAPNTQYF
>-|TRBJ2-7|TRBV18|once
TGTGCCAGCTCACCAGGTGCCACCGGAGGACTAACTAAAACCCCGTCGCTCGAGCAGTACTTC
CASSPGATGGLTKTPSLEQYF
>-|TRBJ2-7|TRBV5-1|-
TGCGCCAGCAGCTTGTCGGGACACCCCTACGAGCAGTACTTC
CASSLSGHPYEQYF
>-|TRBJ1-2|TRBV7-9|-
TGTGCCAGCAGCTCCGTGATGGGGAGTTACTATGGCTACACCTTC
CASSSVMGSYYGYTF
>TRBD2|TRBJ2-3|TRBV9|-
TGTGCCAGCAGCGGCCTAGCGGGAACAGATACGCAGTATTTT
CASSGLAGTDTQYF
>-|TRBJ1-1|TRBV7-3|-
TGTGCCAGCAGCTTAGAGCCGGCAGGGGCTGAAGCTTTCTTT
CASSLEPAGAEAFF
>-|TRBJ1-2|TRBV13|few
TGTGCCAGCAGCTTAAGAGGGAACCTTAGCTATGGCTACACCTTC
CASSLRGNLSYGYTF
>-|TRBJ1-2|TRBV25-1|few
TGTGCCAGCAGTGGGGCCCTGGTCCTCGGCTACACCTTC
CASSGALVLGYTF
>-|TRBJ2-5|TRBV10-2|-
TGCGCCAGCAGTATTACCGGACTCCAAGAGACCCAGTACTTC
CASSITGLQETQYF
>-|TRBJ1-4|TRBV7-9|-
TGTGCCAGCAGCCCAAACAGGGTGAATGAAAAACTGTTTTTT
CASSPNRVNEKLFF
>-|TRBJ2-7|TRBV19|-
TGTGCCAGTAGTATGGAGGGTAATCCTCGTCCTACCTCCTACGAGCAGTACTTC
CASSMEGNPRPTSYEQYF
>-|TRBJ2-7|TRBV27|few
TGTGCCAGCAGTTTAGGGCAGTACTACGAGCAGTACTTC
CASSLGQYYEQYF
>-|TRBJ1-1|TRBV29-1|-
TGCAGCGTAGATACAGGGAGAGCTTTCTTT
CSVDTGRAFF
>TRBD1|TRBJ1-6|TRBV6-1|-
TGTGCCAGCAGTGAAACGGGGACAGGTTCTTCACCCCTCCACTTT
CASSETGTGSSPLHF
>-|TRBJ1-5|TRBV4-1|-
TGCGCCAGCAGCCAGGACCATAGCAATCAGCCCCAGCATTTT
CASSQDHSNQPQHF
>-|TRBJ2-7|TRBV11-3|-
TGTGCCAGCAGCAGAAACGACGGCTACGAGCAGTACTTC
CASSRNDGYEQYF
>-|TRBJ2-5|TRBV5-1|few
TGCGCCAGCAGCTTGGGGGACATCCTAAACCAAGAGACCCAGTACTTC
CASSLGDILNQETQYF
>TRBD1|TRBJ1-6|TRBV30|-
TGTGCCTGGAAGACGGGACAGGACCCACCAGCGTCACCCCTCCACTTT
CAWKTGQDPPASPLHF
>-|TRBJ2-7|TRBV4-3|-
TGCGCCAGCAGCCAAGACTTCGCGTATGAGCAGTACTTC
CASSQDFAYEQYF
>TRBD2|TRBJ2-3|TRBV7-6|few
TGTGCCAGCAGCCCCGGGACTACCCTGGTCCCGTTGACGTATTTT
CASSPGTTLVPLTYF
>-|TRBJ2-3|TRBV30|-
TGTGCCTGGCAGGGGTTGTCAGATACGCAGTATTTT
CAWQGLSDTQYF
>TRBD2|TRBJ2-1|TRBV7-9|-
TGTGCCAGCAGCTTAACTACTAGCGGGTCCTACAATGAGCAGTTCTTC
CASSLTTSGSYNEQFF
>-|TRBJ2-7|TRBV5-1|-
TGCGCCAGCAGCTTCTTCCCATCCACCTCCTACGAGCAGTACTTC
CASSFFPSTSYEQYF
>TRBD1|TRBJ2-7|TRBV28|-
TGTGCCAGCAGTTTTGGGAAGGGGGCCGGCTACGAGCAGTACTTC
CASSFGKGAGYEQYF
>-|TRBJ1-1|TRBV30|-
TGTGCCTGGAGTAAGGACATGAACACTGAAGCTTTCTTT
CAWSKDMNTEAFF
>-|TRBJ2-2|TRBV27|-
TGTGCCAGCAGTTTGCAGGGCAGTGGGGAGCTGTTTTTT
CASSLQGSGELFF
>-|TRBJ1-1|TRBV27|once
TGTGCCAGCAGTTTTTCCAGGAACACTGAAGCTTTCTTT
CASSFSRNTEAFF
>-|TRBJ2-1|TRBV2|-
TGTGCCAGTTACTCCCCTAGGGTCTATGAGCAGTTCTTC
CASYSPRVYEQFF
>-|TRBJ2-6|TRBV27|-
TGTGCCAGCAGTCTCACACCCTCTGGGGCCAACGTCCTGACTTTC
CASSLTPSGANVLTF
>TRBD2|TRBJ2-1|TRBV13|-
TGTGCCAGCAGCCACCTAGCGGGGGGATACAATGAGCAGTTCTTC
CASSHLAGGYNEQFF
>TRBD1|TRBJ1-6|TRBV7-7|-
TGTGCTAGCAGCATAGAGGGGCGCACTGACAGGGCCTTTCGTTATTCACCCCTCCACTTT
CASSIEGRTDRAFRYSPLHF
>TRBD2|TRBJ2-5|TRBV28|-
TGTGCCAGCAGTATCCTAGCGGGGGTGGAGACCCAGTACTTC
CASSILAGVETQYF
>TRBD1|TRBJ1-2|TRBV30|-
TGTGCCTGGAGTTGGATAACTGGACAGGGGATCTATGGCTACACCTTC
CAWSWITGQGIYGYTF